This T cell receptor (beta chain) stems from a study of shared clonotypes between healthy human individuals. Looking at the study overall: The composition of the donors was a couple of women and three men aged 18 to 49.

The CDR3 is 12 amino acids. Per the germline V gene, CDR1 is SNHLY and CDR2 is FYNNEI. Deletions cut 7 bases from V and 5 bases from J, with 11 bases between. The study enrolled healthy HIV-negative adults without recent acute infections or vaccinations as donors. Those who donated, Caucasian adults without exception, all lived in Nashville, Tennessee. About this clone itself: Its target is not known.

Generated by immunoSEQ multiplex PCR, the TCRdb table keeps only in-frame clones and is missing some. The sample consists of about half a million clones, about 78% of them appearing once. Findings of the study overall: Represented diversity, genetic and exposure-history alike, was limited by few donors.

The receptor's source is a woman aged 40 to 49 in good health. Some clones in this sample may be carry-over from other donors' samples. Sequencing was done on a sample of PBMCs. The rearrangement joins TRBV2 to TRBJ2-5, with D tentatively TRBD1 (7 bases). The DNA of the CDR3 is TGTGCCAGCACACAGGGGAGGGAGACCCAGTACTTC. It codes for CASTQGRETQYF.